One and the same sample provided the 11 T cell receptor beta chains below, sequenced in a study of blood T cells in healthy people across ages. For the second PCR, which ran for about 6 to 11 cycles, a sample-barcoded 5' primer and a J-beta primer mix were used. TCRdb ran MiXCR on the 5' RACE reads and lists one entry per CDR3 protein. The sample has 1.2 million to 1.5 million distinct CDR3 sequences; 55% to 75% are singletons. Material: blood. These receptors all stem from a man in his late teens or twenties in good health.

This clonotype was counted only a few times. V is TRBV29-1 and J is TRBJ2-2; 7 nucleotides match TRBD2. The V gene end was trimmed by 7 bases and the J gene end by 3 bases; junction bases not matched to a gene: 14. Germline CDR1 and CDR2: SQVTM and ANQGSEA. This CDR3 comprises 16 residues. The CDR3, as DNA: TGCAGCGCTCTTAATGGCGGGAGAGGGGACACCGGGGAGCTGTTTTTT. Residues: CSALNGGRGDTGELFF.

In its sample, this clonotype was seen once. The chain couples TRBV20-1 to TRBJ2-7, with no clear D. This CDR3 has 13 amino acids. Trimming pared 6 bases from V and 4 bases from J, leaving 16 bases between. Germline V gene sequence: CDR1 DFQATT, CDR2 SNEGSKA (reference sequence). The CDR3: CSANGRFSYEQYF. CDR3 nucleotides: TGCAGTGCGAACGGCCGTTTCTCGTACGAGCAGTACTTC.

This rearrangement joins TRBV19 to TRBJ1-6; D remains ambiguous. V lost 6 bases, J lost 15 bases, and 6 bases lay in between. Looked up from germline, CDR1 is LNHDA and CDR2 is SQIVND (reference sequence). This CDR3 region has 9 residues. Here the CDR3 reads CASRPHLHF. In DNA form, the CDR3 reads TGTGCCAGTAGACCCCACCTCCACTTT.

The chain employs TRBV4-1 and TRBJ1-5; maybe TRBD1 (5 bases). V dropped 4 bases and J dropped 2 bases, with 21 bases sitting between them. The CDR3 covers 18 residues. From germline, CDR1 is MGHRA and CDR2 YSYEKL. CDR3 loop: CASSPIPGQGVGNQPQHF. CDR3 coding DNA: TGCGCCAGCAGCCCCATACCGGGGCAGGGAGTGGGCAATCAGCCCCAGCATTTT.

In its sample, this clonotype was seen a few times. The CDR3 here is CSVEDPETAYGYTF. The CDR3 region has the DNA TGCAGCGTTGAAGATCCCGAGACGGCCTATGGCTACACCTTC. The chain is built from TRBV29-1 and TRBJ1-2; D remains unclear. This CDR3 comprises 14 residues. In germline, CDR1 is SQVTM, CDR2 ANQGSEA. Trimming left V 0 bases short and J 4 bases short, with 12 bases between. The full variable domain, rest sourced from reference TRBV29-1 and TRBJ1-2, is SAVISQKPSRDICQRGTSLTIQCQVDSQVTMMFWYRQQPGQSLTLIATANQGSEATYESGFVIDKFPISRPNLTFSTLTVSNMSPEDSSIYLCSVEDPETAYGYTFGSGTRLTVV.

The rearrangement uses TRBV27 and TRBJ2-7; D unclear. The CDR3 has 15 amino acids. With 1 base removed from V and 6 bases from J, the gap between germline ends came to 16 bases. Germline V gives CDR1 MNHEY, CDR2 SMNVEV (reference sequence). In DNA form, the CDR3 reads TGTGCCAGCAGTTTATATGGGGTGCTGGGCGGCGAGCAGTACTTC. This sequence encodes CASSLYGVLGGEQYF.

The chain has TRBV6-5 and TRBJ2-5, with D maybe TRBD2 (6 bases). This CDR3 is built from 15 residues. V gave up 0 bases and J gave up 5 bases, with 13 bases separating them. Germline assignment: CDR1 MNHEY and CDR2 SVGAGI. CDR3 in amino acids: CASSYSGGWGETQYF. The CDR3 DNA is TGTGCCAGCAGTTACTCAGGAGGGTGGGGGGAGACCCAGTACTTC.

CDR3 sequence reads: CASRQAGTDTQYF. The CDR3 coding sequence is TGTGCCAGCAGGCAAGCGGGCACAGATACGCAGTATTTT. The rearrangement links TRBV6-2 or TRBV6-3 to TRBJ2-3; a possible D gene is TRBD2 (5 bases). Germline CDR1 and CDR2: MNHEY and SVGEGT. The CDR3 is made up of 13 amino acids. Trimming took off 6 bases at V and 1 base at J, with 8 bases between the two ends.

V is TRBV11-2 and J is TRBJ2-1, with 8 nucleotides matching TRBD2. CDR1 and CDR2 from the germline V gene are SGHAT and FQNNGV. The CDR3 covers 15 residues. After removal of 5 bases from V and 2 bases from J, the junction contained 5 bases not matched to a gene. Written as DNA, the CDR3 is TGTGCCAGCAGCCCTCAGCGGGGGACCTACAATGAGCAGTTCTTC. This translates into CASSPQRGTYNEQFF. The whole variable domain, remainder taken from reference TRBV11-2 and TRBJ2-1, is EAGVAQSPRYKIIEKRQSVAFWCNPISGHATLYWYQQILGQGPKLLIQFQNNGVVDDSQLPKDRFSAERLKGVDSTLKIQPAKLEDSAVYLCASSPQRGTYNEQFFGPGTRLTVL.

This clonotype was counted between two and nine times. The rearrangement joins TRBV27 to TRBJ2-5; the D gene is possibly TRBD1 (6 bases). The J call may be wrong; the DNA end is better matched by TRBJ2-7. The germline V gene encodes CDR1 MNHEY and CDR2 SMNVEV (reference sequence). The CDR3 totals 11 residues. Written as DNA, the CDR3 is TGTGCCAGTAGAAGGGGGAACGAGCAGTACTTC. This codes for CASRRGNEQYF.

The gene calls are TRBV12-3 or TRBV12-4 and TRBJ2-4, with 15 bases matching TRBD2. With the DNA end fitting TRBJ2-7 better, the J assignment may be wrong. The CDR3 spans 19 residues. The CDR3 region has the DNA TGTGCCAGCAGTACCCGGACACGGCCGGGACTAGCGGGAGGTTACGAGCAGTACTTC. Protein: CASSTRTRPGLAGGYEQYF.